One T cell receptor (beta chain) is described in this entry. Its antigen remains unknown. The data originate from a study of cytomegalovirus exposure and HLA in healthy donors. Findings and caveats of the study: Segments of the TCR beta V type were, in most cases, productive about 87% or about 30% of the time in an earlier analysis.

Healthy bone marrow donors made up the donors. The PCR was carried out with 60 Vbeta primers and 13 Jbeta primers. Generated by immunoSEQ multiplex PCR, the TCRdb table keeps only in-frame clones and is missing some. The sample includes tens of thousands of clones, around 75% of them seen just once. Germline trimming cut 3 bases from V and 0 bases from J; bases unmatched to any gene: 5. This CDR3 region has 16 residues. Looked up from germline, CDR1 is LNHDA and CDR2 is SQIVND (reference sequence). The source material was PBMCs. This receptor was obtained from a woman aged 40 to 55 in good health and CMV-seropositive. This rearrangement joins TRBV19 to TRBJ1-2; 9 bases are shared with TRBD1. CDR3: CASSITQGAPNYGYTF. The CDR3 DNA sequence: TGTGCCAGTAGTATTACACAGGGGGCCCCTAACTATGGCTACACCTTC.